The T cell receptor (beta chain) described here comes from a study of shared clonotypes between healthy human individuals. Study-level information: Three plates each covered CD4 naive and memory; CD8 naive two, CD8 memory one.

For every subset, genomic DNA was evenly distributed across several immunoSEQ plates. Some clones are missing from TCRdb's copy, which holds only in-frame ones; the method was immunoSEQ multiplex PCR. The table lists about 1 million clones, roughly 70% of them singletons. J gave up 1 base and V 3 bases, and 11 bases lay outside the gene matches. This CDR3 contains 19 residues. The germline gives CDR1 GTSNPN, CDR2 SVGIG (reference sequence). Both subsets, CD45RA+ naive and CD45RA-negative memory, were split from the CD4+ cells. The sample was memory CD4+ T cells sorted from blood. Subset indicated: CD45RA-negative fraction. The origin of this receptor is a man in his late teens or twenties in good health. This rearrangement joins TRBV30 to TRBJ2-3; 15 bases fit TRBD2. CDR3 loop: CAWRLGRTSGGARTDTQYF. Here the CDR3 DNA reads TGTGCCTGGAGGTTAGGCCGGACTAGCGGGGGGGCCCGCACAGATACGCAGTATTTT.